The text below deals with one TCR beta chain. As yet, its antigen is unknown. These data are taken from a study of OX40 agonist ivuxolimab in advanced cancers. Germline V gives CDR1 SGHRS, CDR2 YFSETQ. The CDR3 sequence is 15 residues long. Trimming removed 5 bases from V and 1 base from J, with 16 bases in between. The study's findings and limits: The average count of expanded clones was higher among CD8+ T cells than among CD4+.

The protocol was immunoSEQ multiplex PCR, while the TCRdb copy is restricted to in-frame clones and leaves out a portion. The sample yields 50,000 or so clones, just over 85% seen once. The clonotype originates from an adult with an advanced solid tumor such as melanoma, head and neck, liver or kidney cancer. The material sequenced was CD4+ or CD8+ T cells sorted from blood, taken in a trial of the OX40 agonist ivuxolimab. The V gene is TRBV5-1, the J gene TRBJ2-7; D may be TRBD1 (8 bases). The CDR3 DNA is TGCGCCAGCAGACCTGGACAGGGACTATCCTACGAGCAGTACTTC. It codes for CASRPGQGLSYEQYF.